These T cell receptor beta chains were read from a single sample in a study of blood T cell repertoires in COVID-19. Libraries were prepared by immunoSEQ multiplex PCR; TCRdb keeps only in-frame clonotypes and omits some of them. Altogether some 170,000 clones are present, approximately 85% being singletons, with the ten largest covering approximately 8.9%. Sequences were obtained from peripheral blood. These receptors originate from a woman aged 60 to 75 with acute or convalescent COVID-19. Both conserved end residues are part of each CDR3. D genes are given only for firm matches. Rows give clone size only sometimes, using once, few, many, or a class for an expanded clone.

D	size	V	J	DNA	CDR3
TRBD2	NA	TRBV5-1	TRBJ2-1	TGCGCCAGCAAGGGGACTAGCGGGAGCAATGAGCAGTTCTTC	CASKGTSGSNEQFF
NA	NA	TRBV12-2	TRBJ2-1	TGTGCAAGTCGCCCCTGGACTAGCTCTGGTGGGGGTGAGCAGTTCTTC	CASRPWTSSGGGEQFF
TRBD1	few	TRBV2	TRBJ1-5	TGTGCCAGGGGGACAGAAAAAGGGCCCCAGCATTTT	CARGTEKGPQHF
NA	NA	TRBV7-2	TRBJ1-1	TGTGCCAGCAGCCCACGTCGAGGACACTCTGAAGCTTTCTTT	CASSPRRGHSEAFF
NA	NA	TRBV3-1/TRBV3-2	TRBJ1-2	TGTGCCAGCAGCCGCGGACTGGAAGGCTACACCTTC	CASSRGLEGYTF
TRBD1	once	TRBV9	TRBJ1-2	TGTGCCAGCAGCCCCAATGTAGCCGGGACAGGGAGCGGCTACACCTTC	CASSPNVAGTGSGYTF
NA	NA	TRBV4-1	TRBJ2-3	TGCGCCAGCAGCCAAGAGCGACAGTCGTCTAGCACAGATACGCAGTATTTT	CASSQERQSSSTDTQYF
TRBD2	NA	TRBV7-9	TRBJ2-1	TGTGCCAGCAGCAAGAAATTGGCGGGAGGTTACAATGAGCAGTTCTTC	CASSKKLAGGYNEQFF
NA	once	TRBV10-3	TRBJ1-5	TGTGCCATCAGTGAGTCGTACAGCAAACCACATCAGCCCCAGCATTTT	CAISESYSKPHQPQHF
NA	NA	TRBV6-1	TRBJ1-3	TGTGCCAGCAGTGACGCGGCCGGGGGGGCTGGAAACACCATATATTTT	CASSDAAGGAGNTIYF
NA	NA	TRBV18	TRBJ2-7	TGTGCCAGCTCACCACCAAACAGACCAGCCTACGAGCAGTACTTC	CASSPPNRPAYEQYF
TRBD2	NA	TRBV4-2	TRBJ2-5	TGTGCCAGCAGCCAAGATGTGAGGGTAGCGGGAGGGCCGGAGGAGACCCAGTACTTC	CASSQDVRVAGGPEETQYF
TRBD2	NA	TRBV19	TRBJ2-2	TGTGCCAGTAGTAGGCTAGCGGGAGACACCGGGGAGCTGTTTTTT	CASSRLAGDTGELFF
NA	NA	TRBV23-1	TRBJ1-5	TGCGCCAGCAGTCAGCGGGCGGCCTGCAATCAGCCCCAGCATTTT	CASSQRAACNQPQHF
NA	NA	TRBV5-1	TRBJ1-1	TGCGCCAGCAGCTTGGACGGGGGGATCAACACTGAAGCTTTCTTT	CASSLDGGINTEAFF
NA	few	TRBV27	TRBJ1-5	TGTGCCAGCAGTTCCCAGGGGTTAGGCAATCAGCCCCAGCATTTT	CASSSQGLGNQPQHF
NA	NA	TRBV4-2	TRBJ2-4	TGTGCCAGCAGCCCGCAAGGAGGAACCCTAGCCAAAAACATTCAGTACTTC	CASSPQGGTLAKNIQYF
TRBD2	NA	TRBV29-1	TRBJ2-3	TGCAGCGTGCTAGGACTAGCGGCCTGGTACGGCACAGATACGCAGTATTTT	CSVLGLAAWYGTDTQYF
TRBD1	NA	TRBV6-5	TRBJ1-3	TGTGCCAGCAGTTACTCTCAGACAGGGGCTGGAAACACCATATATTTT	CASSYSQTGAGNTIYF
NA	NA	TRBV28	TRBJ1-1	TGTGCCAGCAGTTTATTGGGGGGAGTCGCTGAAGCTTTCTTT	CASSLLGGVAEAFF
NA	NA	TRBV4-1	TRBJ2-1	TGCGCCAGCAGCCAAGATTTCGAGCTCGGGGAGCAGTTCTTC	CASSQDFELGEQFF
NA	NA	TRBV15	TRBJ1-4	TGTGCCACCAGCAGAGATCCAAGCGCAACTAATGAAAAACTGTTTTTT	CATSRDPSATNEKLFF
TRBD2	NA	TRBV11-1	TRBJ2-1	TGTGCCAGCAGCTTCCTAGCGGGAGGTATTAATGAGCAGTTCTTC	CASSFLAGGINEQFF
TRBD1	few	TRBV29-1	TRBJ1-2	TGCAGCGTTTCTGGGGGGACAGGGGGCTATGGCTACACCTTC	CSVSGGTGGYGYTF
TRBD1	NA	TRBV12-3/TRBV12-4	TRBJ2-7	TGTGCCAGCAGTTCGTGGGACAGCTTATACTTC	CASSSWDSLYF
NA	NA	TRBV19	TRBJ2-1	TGTGCCACTCGAAAAGACGGAGCCTACAATGAGCAGTTCTTC	CATRKDGAYNEQFF